Listed here are 8 T cell receptor beta chains from one sample, sequenced in a study of patients and donors after allogeneic stem cell transplantation. Each CDR3 protein gets one entry after TCRdb re-called the RT-PCR reads with MiXCR. The sample has some 880,000 distinct CDR3 sequences; roughly 17% are singletons. Sequenced input: blood, either unsorted or a sorted T cell fraction (not recorded which). These receptors came from a human donor who was either an allogeneic HSCT recipient or a stem cell or donor lymphocyte infusion donor (not recorded which). It is not recorded whose cells these are; they may come from a transplant donor.

This clonotype showed up many times. The rearrangement uses TRBV12-3 or TRBV12-4 and TRBJ2-7, with 7 nucleotides matching TRBD1. This CDR3 spans 16 amino acids. The trim removed 4 bases at V and 2 bases at J, leaving 11 bases unmatched. CDR3 in amino acids: CASSSSYRGTAYEQYF. CDR3 sequence (DNA): TGTGCCAGCAGTTCCTCATACAGGGGAACGGCCTACGAGCAGTACTTC.

V usage is TRBV29-1 and J usage is TRBJ2-7; 9 bases fit TRBD2. The CDR3 spans 14 residues. V lost 2 bases to trimming and J lost 1 base; unmatched junction nucleotides: 3. Germline lookup yields CDR1 SQVTM and CDR2 ANQGSEA. This CDR3 is CSVESSGRSYEQYF. CDR3 DNA: TGCAGCGTTGAAAGTAGCGGGAGATCCTACGAGCAGTACTTC.

This clonotype has just a few counts. V and J are TRBV4-2 and TRBJ2-1, with 9 bases that match TRBD2. V lost 2 bases, J lost 10 bases, and 9 bases stayed unmatched. Germline values: CDR1 LGHNA, CDR2 YNFKEQ. The CDR3 has 15 amino acids. The CDR3 loop is CASSQTGTSPVEQFF. CDR3 coding DNA: TGTGCCAGCAGCCAAACCGGGACTAGCCCTGTGGAGCAGTTCTTC.

The chain combines TRBV11-3 with TRBJ2-2; no firm D call. The CDR3 totals 15 residues. V dropped 2 bases and J dropped 5 bases, with 12 bases sitting between them. In germline, CDR1 is SGHNT, CDR2 YENEEA. CDR3 region: CASSLKPVQTGELFF. The CDR3 nucleotides read TGTGCCAGCAGCTTAAAGCCTGTCCAGACCGGGGAGCTGTTTTTT.

The chain joins TRBV4-2 to TRBJ2-1; D is unresolved. CDR1 LGHNA and CDR2 YNFKEQ come from the germline V gene. The V end was cut by 0 bases, the J end by 2 bases, with 11 bases between. The CDR3 has 16 amino acids. DNA for the CDR3: TGTGCCAGCAGCCAAGATCTGCGCTTGGCCTACAATGAGCAGTTCTTC. Its protein is CASSQDLRLAYNEQFF.

This clonotype was seen only a few times. DNA of the CDR3: TGTGCCAGCAGTTTCCTAGCGGGGGACTCCTACGAGCAGTACTTC. Encoded protein: CASSFLAGDSYEQYF. The chain recombines TRBV6-5 with TRBJ2-7; 10 nucleotides align to TRBD2. There are 15 residues in the CDR3. CDR1 and CDR2 (germline): MNHEY, SVGAGI. The J segment lost 0 bases and the V segment lost 4 bases, leaving 3 bases of the junction unmatched.

The V call is TRBV3-1, the J call TRBJ2-7; 9 nucleotides match TRBD2. This CDR3 spans 16 amino acids. Germline trimming cut 1 base from V and 3 bases from J; bases unmatched to any gene: 7. Germline values: CDR1 LGHDT, CDR2 YNNKEL (reference sequence). The DNA of the CDR3 is TGTGCCAGCAGCCAAGTGGAGACTAGCGGTTACTACGAGCAGTACTTC. Translating it yields CASSQVETSGYYEQYF.

This chain links TRBV6-2 or TRBV6-3 with TRBJ1-5; the match to TRBD1 covers 7 bases. Trimming took 4 bases from V and 0 from J; bases not matched to a gene: 6. Per the germline V gene, CDR1 is MNHEY and CDR2 is SVGEGT. There are 16 residues in the CDR3. CDR3 nucleotide sequence: TGTGCCAGCAGTTGGGTAGGGGACAGTAGCAATCAGCCCCAGCATTTT. As protein: CASSWVGDSSNQPQHF.